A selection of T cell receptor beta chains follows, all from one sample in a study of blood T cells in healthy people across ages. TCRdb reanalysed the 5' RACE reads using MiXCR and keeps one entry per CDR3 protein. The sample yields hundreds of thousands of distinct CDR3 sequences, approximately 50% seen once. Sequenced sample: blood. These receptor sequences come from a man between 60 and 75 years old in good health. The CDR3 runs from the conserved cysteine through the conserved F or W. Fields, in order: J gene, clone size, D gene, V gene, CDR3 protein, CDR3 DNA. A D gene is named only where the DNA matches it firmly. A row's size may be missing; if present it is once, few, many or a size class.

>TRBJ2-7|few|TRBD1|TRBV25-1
CASSEGTGGFSYEQYF
TGTGCCAGCAGTGAGGGGACAGGGGGATTCTCCTACGAGCAGTACTTC
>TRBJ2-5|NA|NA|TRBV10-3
CAIRQDSQETQYF
TGTGCCATCAGGCAGGACAGCCAAGAGACCCAGTACTTC
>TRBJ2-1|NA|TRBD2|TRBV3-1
CASSHLLLNSGESINEQFF
TGTGCCAGCAGCCACCTTCTTCTCAATAGCGGGGAGTCAATCAATGAGCAGTTCTTC
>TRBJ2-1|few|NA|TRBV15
CATSGTGPNRMEQFF
TGTGCCACCAGCGGAACGGGACCTAACAGGATGGAGCAGTTCTTC
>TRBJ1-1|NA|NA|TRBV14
CASSPLWTEAFF
TGTGCCAGCAGCCCTCTGTGGACTGAAGCTTTCTTT
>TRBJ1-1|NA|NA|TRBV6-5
CASQKGRRLHTEAFF
TGTGCCAGCCAAAAGGGACGGAGGTTGCACACTGAAGCTTTCTTT
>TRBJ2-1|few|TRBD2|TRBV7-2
CASSLLLAGGLNEQFF
TGTGCCAGCAGCTTATTACTAGCGGGGGGGCTCAATGAGCAGTTCTTC
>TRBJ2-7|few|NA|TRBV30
CAWRHGGNEQYF
TGTGCCTGGAGACACGGGGGTAACGAGCAGTACTTC
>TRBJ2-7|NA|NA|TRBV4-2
CASAGSTSSSYEQYF
TGTGCCAGTGCTGGGTCCACCTCGAGCTCCTACGAGCAGTACTTC
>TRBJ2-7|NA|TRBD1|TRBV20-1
CSARGPGQASYEQYF
TGCAGTGCTAGGGGCCCCGGACAGGCTTCCTACGAGCAGTACTTC
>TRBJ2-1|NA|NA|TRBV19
CASSIPGARAYNEQFF
TGTGCCAGTAGTATCCCCGGGGCTAGGGCCTACAATGAGCAGTTCTTC
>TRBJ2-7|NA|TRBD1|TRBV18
CASPTGAIAYEQYF
TGTGCCAGCCCTACAGGGGCCATCGCCTACGAGCAGTACTTC
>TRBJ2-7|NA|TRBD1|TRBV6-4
CASSEGQGVEQYF
TGTGCCAGCAGTGAGGGCCAGGGGGTTGAGCAGTACTTC
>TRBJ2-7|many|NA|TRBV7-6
CASSLSPASPLGQYF
TGTGCCAGCAGCTTAAGCCCCGCATCTCCCCTAGGGCAGTACTTC
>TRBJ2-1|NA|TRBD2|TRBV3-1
CASSPWTSGGIVYKQFF
TGTGCCAGCAGCCCCTGGACTAGCGGGGGGATTGTGTATAAGCAGTTCTTC
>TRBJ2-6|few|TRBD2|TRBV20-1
CSASIAGGQSFAGANVLTF
TGCAGTGCTAGCATAGCGGGGGGGCAATCATTCGCTGGGGCCAACGTCCTGACTTTC
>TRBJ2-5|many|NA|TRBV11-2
CASSSQGRQETQYF
TGTGCCAGCAGCTCCCAGGGGCGGCAAGAGACCCAGTACTTC
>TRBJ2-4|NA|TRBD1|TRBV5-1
CASSLYPGGGKNIQYF
TGCGCCAGCAGCTTATATCCAGGGGGTGGCAAAAACATTCAGTACTTC
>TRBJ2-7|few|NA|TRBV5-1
CASSSSEDYYEQYF
TGCGCCAGCAGCTCCTCCGAGGACTACTACGAGCAGTACTTC
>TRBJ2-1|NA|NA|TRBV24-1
CATSDLRGQYNEQFF
TGTGCCACCAGTGACCTCCGGGGGCAGTACAATGAGCAGTTCTTC
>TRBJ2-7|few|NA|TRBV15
CATSRGKGEAYEQYF
TGTGCCACCAGCAGAGGGAAGGGGGAAGCCTACGAGCAGTACTTC
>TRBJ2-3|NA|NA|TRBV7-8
CASSLVRTRTDTQYF
TGTGCCAGCAGCTTAGTGAGGACTCGCACAGATACGCAGTATTTT
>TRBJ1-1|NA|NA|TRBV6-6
CASDGPYKNTEAFF
TGTGCCAGCGACGGACCCTACAAGAACACTGAAGCTTTCTTT
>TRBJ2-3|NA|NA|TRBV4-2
CARRESSTDTQYF
TGTGCCCGCCGGGAGTCTAGCACAGATACGCAGTATTTT
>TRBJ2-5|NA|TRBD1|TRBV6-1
CASITTGQETQYF
TGTGCCAGCATTACGACAGGGCAGGAGACCCAGTACTTC
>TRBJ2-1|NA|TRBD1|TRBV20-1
CSSIKQTGTGEQFF
TGCAGTTCTATCAAACAGACAGGGACGGGTGAGCAGTTCTTC
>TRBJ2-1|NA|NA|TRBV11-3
CASSSNGGGGEQFF
TGTGCCAGCAGCTCCAACGGGGGCGGGGGTGAGCAGTTCTTC
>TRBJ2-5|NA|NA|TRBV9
CASSVGGALETQYF
TGTGCCAGCAGCGTAGGGGGGGCGTTGGAGACCCAGTACTTC
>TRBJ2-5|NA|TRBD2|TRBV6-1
CASSFRTSGGDNEQYF
TGTGCCAGCAGTTTTCGGACTAGCGGGGGGGACAATGAGCAGTACTTC
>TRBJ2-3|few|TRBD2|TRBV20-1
CSARYYSGGETDTQYF
TGCAGTGCTAGATACTATAGCGGGGGGGAAACAGATACGCAGTATTTT
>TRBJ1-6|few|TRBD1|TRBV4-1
CASSLGQPDSPLHF
TGCGCCAGCAGCTTGGGACAGCCTGATTCACCCCTCCACTTT
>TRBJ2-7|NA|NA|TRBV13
CASKGRGQSSSYEQYF
TGTGCCAGCAAAGGGCGAGGCCAGTCGAGCTCCTACGAGCAGTACTTC
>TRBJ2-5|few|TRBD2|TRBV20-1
CSAPGLAPSETQYF
TGCAGTGCACCCGGACTAGCCCCGTCGGAGACCCAGTACTTC
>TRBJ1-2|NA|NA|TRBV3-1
CASSQEIYGYTF
TGTGCCAGCAGCCAAGAGATATATGGCTACACCTTC
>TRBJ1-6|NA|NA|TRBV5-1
CASTWDPNSPLHF
TGCGCCAGCACCTGGGACCCTAATTCACCCCTCCACTTT
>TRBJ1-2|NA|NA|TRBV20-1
CSARPRDYSYTF
TGCAGTGCTAGACCTCGGGACTATAGCTACACCTTC
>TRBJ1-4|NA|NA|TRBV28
CASSPRQTEKLFF
TGTGCCAGCAGTCCTAGACAGACGGAAAAACTGTTTTTT
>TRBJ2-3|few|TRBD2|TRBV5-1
CASSLGRRGGGPDTQYF
TGCGCCAGCAGCTTGGGCAGACGGGGGGGCGGCCCAGATACGCAGTATTTT
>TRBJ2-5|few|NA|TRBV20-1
CSARDGSGGETQYF
TGCAGTGCTAGAGATGGGTCTGGGGGAGAGACCCAGTACTTC
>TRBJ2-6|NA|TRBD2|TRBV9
CASSPTLLAGASGANVLTF
TGTGCCAGCAGCCCAACCCTTCTAGCGGGGGCCTCTGGGGCCAACGTCCTGACTTTC
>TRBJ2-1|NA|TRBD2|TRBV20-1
CSASSGYSYNEQFF
TGCAGTGCTTCTAGCGGGTACTCCTACAACGAACAGTTCTTC
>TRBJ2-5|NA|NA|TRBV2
CASKRVGETQYF
TGTGCCAGCAAAAGGGTAGGAGAGACCCAGTACTTC
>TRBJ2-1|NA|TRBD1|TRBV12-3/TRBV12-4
CASSQRGGTGPHEQFF
TGTGCCAGCAGTCAAAGAGGCGGGACAGGGCCCCATGAGCAGTTCTTC
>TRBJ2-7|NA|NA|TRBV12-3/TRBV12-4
CASSPLSNEQYF
TGTGCCAGCAGTCCCCTCTCCAATGAGCAGTACTTC
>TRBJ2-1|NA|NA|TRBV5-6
CASSHPQGRQFF
TGTGCCAGCAGCCACCCCCAGGGACGGCAGTTCTTC
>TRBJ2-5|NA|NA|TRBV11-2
CASSSGPEETQYF
TGTGCCAGCAGCTCGGGACCTGAAGAGACCCAGTACTTC
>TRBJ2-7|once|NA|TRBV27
CASSTTDGYF
TGTGCCAGCAGTACTACGGACGGGTACTTC
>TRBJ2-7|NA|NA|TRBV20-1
CSVPHPPTYEQYF
TGCAGTGTCCCCCACCCTCCTACCTACGAGCAGTACTTC
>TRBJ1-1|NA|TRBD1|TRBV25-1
CASRQGLTTEAFF
TGTGCCAGCAGACAGGGGTTGACCACTGAAGCTTTCTTT
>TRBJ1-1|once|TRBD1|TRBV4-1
CASSQGQGPNTEAFF
TGCGCCAGCAGCCAAGGACAGGGGCCGAACACTGAAGCTTTCTTT
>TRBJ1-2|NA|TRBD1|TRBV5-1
CASSPGSGTGDYGYTF
TGCGCCAGCAGCCCCGGATCCGGGACAGGGGACTATGGCTACACCTTC
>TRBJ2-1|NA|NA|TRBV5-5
CASSFGLSPMDEQFF
TGTGCCAGCAGCTTCGGACTATCCCCGATGGATGAGCAGTTCTTC
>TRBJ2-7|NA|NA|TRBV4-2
CASSQEENTQYF
TGTGCCAGCAGCCAAGAGGAGAATACGCAGTACTTC
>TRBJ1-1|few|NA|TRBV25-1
CASSEYGGNTEAFF
TGTGCCAGCAGTGAATATGGAGGGAACACTGAAGCTTTCTTT
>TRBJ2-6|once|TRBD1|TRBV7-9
CASSFRDRASGANVLTF
TGTGCCAGCAGCTTCCGGGACAGGGCCTCTGGGGCCAACGTCCTGACTTTC
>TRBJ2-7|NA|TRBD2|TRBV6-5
CASSYRPGLAGGESYNEQYF
TGTGCCAGCAGTTACAGGCCGGGACTAGCGGGGGGAGAGTCCTACAATGAGCAGTACTTC
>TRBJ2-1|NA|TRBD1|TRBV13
CASSSSGTGQFF
TGTGCCAGCAGCTCGTCCGGGACAGGGCAGTTCTTC
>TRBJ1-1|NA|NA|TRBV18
CASSPREDTEAFF
TGTGCCAGCTCACCGCGTGAGGACACTGAAGCTTTCTTT
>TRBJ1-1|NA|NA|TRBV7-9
CASRRIRNTEAFF
TGTGCCAGCAGACGGATCCGGAACACTGAAGCTTTCTTT